This T cell receptor (beta chain) was sequenced in a study of PD-L1 blockade in urothelial cancer. The CDR3 loop spans 14 amino acids. V was cut by 2 bases and J by 5 bases, with 9 bases left in between. The V gene's germline CDR1 is SGHTA and CDR2 FQGNSA. Using immunoSEQ multiplex PCR, the repertoire was profiled, and TCRdb retains in-frame clones only, with some absent. The profile shows about 83,000 clones, 75% to 90% of them singletons. The material sequenced was PBMCs, taken around atezolizumab (anti-PD-L1) treatment. The sequence came from a woman in her sixties or seventies with urothelial cancer. The chain uses TRBV7-2 and TRBJ2-2; D remains ambiguous. The CDR3 nucleotides are TGTGCCAGCAGCTTATCCCAGGAAACCGGGGAGCTGTTTTTT. This gives the protein CASSLSQETGELFF.